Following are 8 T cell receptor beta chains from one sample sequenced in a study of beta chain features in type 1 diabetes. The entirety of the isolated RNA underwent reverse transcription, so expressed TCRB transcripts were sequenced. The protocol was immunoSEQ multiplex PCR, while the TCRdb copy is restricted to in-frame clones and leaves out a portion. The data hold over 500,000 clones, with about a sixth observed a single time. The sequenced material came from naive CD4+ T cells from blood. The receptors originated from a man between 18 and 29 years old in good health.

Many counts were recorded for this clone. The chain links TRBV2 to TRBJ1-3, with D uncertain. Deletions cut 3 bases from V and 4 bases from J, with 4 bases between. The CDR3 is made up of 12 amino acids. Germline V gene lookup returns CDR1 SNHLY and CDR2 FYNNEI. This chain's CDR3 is CASSDRGNTIYF. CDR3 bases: TGTGCCAGCAGTGATCGGGGAAACACCATATATTTT. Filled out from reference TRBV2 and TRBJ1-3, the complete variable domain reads EPEVTQTPSHQVTQMGQEVILRCVPISNHLYFYWYRQILGQKVEFLVSFYNNEISEKSEIFDDQFSVERPDGSNFTLKIRSTKLEDSAMYFCASSDRGNTIYFGEGSWLTVV.

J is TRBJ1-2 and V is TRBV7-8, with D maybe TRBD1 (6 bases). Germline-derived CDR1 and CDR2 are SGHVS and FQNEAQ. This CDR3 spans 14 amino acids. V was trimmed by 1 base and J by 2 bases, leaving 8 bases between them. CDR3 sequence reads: CASSLVQGNYGYTF. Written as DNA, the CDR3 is TGTGCCAGCAGCTTAGTTCAGGGGAACTATGGCTACACCTTC.

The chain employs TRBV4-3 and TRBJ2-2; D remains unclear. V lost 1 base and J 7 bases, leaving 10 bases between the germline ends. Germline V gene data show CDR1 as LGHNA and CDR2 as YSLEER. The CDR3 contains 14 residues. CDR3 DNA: TGCGCCAGCAGCCAAGTTGGCAGAGGCGGGGAGCTGTTTTTT. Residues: CASSQVGRGGELFF.

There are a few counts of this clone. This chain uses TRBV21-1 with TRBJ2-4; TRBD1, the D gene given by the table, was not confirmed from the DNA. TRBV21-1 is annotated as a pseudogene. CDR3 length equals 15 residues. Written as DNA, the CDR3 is TGTGCCAGCAGCCCACAGCCCGGAGCCAAAAACATTCAGTACTTC. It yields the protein CASSPQPGAKNIQYF.

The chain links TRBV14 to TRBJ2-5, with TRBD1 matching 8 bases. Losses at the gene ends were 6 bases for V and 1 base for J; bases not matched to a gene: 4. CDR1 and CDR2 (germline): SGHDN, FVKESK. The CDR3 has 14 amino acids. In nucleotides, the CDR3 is TGTGCCAGCAGACTAACAGGGGGCCAAGAGACCCAGTACTTC. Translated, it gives CASRLTGGQETQYF.

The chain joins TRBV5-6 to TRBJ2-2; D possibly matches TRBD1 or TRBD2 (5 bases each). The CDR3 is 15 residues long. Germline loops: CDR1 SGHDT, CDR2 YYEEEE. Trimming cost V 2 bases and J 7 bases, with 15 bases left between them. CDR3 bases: TGTGCCAGCAGCTTCCGCCAGGGACGGGGCGGGGAGCTGTTTTTT. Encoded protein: CASSFRQGRGGELFF.

CDR3 protein: CASSLGGEKLFF. The CDR3 DNA sequence: TGTGCCAGCAGCTTAGGGGGAGAAAAACTGTTTTTT. This sequence joins TRBV7-9 and TRBJ1-4; D is unclear. Germline CDR1 SEHNR, CDR2 FQNEAQ (reference sequence). The CDR3 contains 12 residues. V lost 1 base, J lost 8 bases, and 5 bases lay in between.

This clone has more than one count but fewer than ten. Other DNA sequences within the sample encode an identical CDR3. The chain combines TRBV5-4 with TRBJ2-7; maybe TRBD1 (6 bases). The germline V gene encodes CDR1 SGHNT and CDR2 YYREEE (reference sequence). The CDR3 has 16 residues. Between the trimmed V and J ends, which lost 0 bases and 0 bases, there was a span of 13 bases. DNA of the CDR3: TGTGCCAGCAGCTTGGCCAGGGGCCTTGGCTCCTACGAGCAGTACTTC. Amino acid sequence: CASSLARGLGSYEQYF.